This TCR beta chain was profiled in a study of blood T cell repertoires in COVID-19. About the research overall: From T cells, B-cell-depleted T cells, or PBMCs came the material, which was cDNA or gDNA.

How the authors handled the data: Nucleated cell counts were estimated from reference gene primer amplification. Sequenced by immunoSEQ multiplex PCR; TCRdb stores in-frame clones only, minus some. V, J and clone size derive from that table, while D and trimming were established from the DNA sequence. In the table there are 140,000 to 150,000 clones, more than 65% of which are singletons. This CDR3 has 16 residues. Germline V gives CDR1 MNHEY, CDR2 SVGAGI. The germline V and J ends were trimmed by 0 bases and 5 bases, with 14 bases remaining between them. The rearrangement links TRBV6-5 to TRBJ2-1; possible D gene TRBD2, 5 bases. The source material was peripheral blood. The receptor was isolated from a man between 60 and 70 years old with active or convalescent COVID-19. Written as DNA, the CDR3 is TGTGCCAGCAGTTACTCCCTGGCTAGCCGACACAATGAGCAGTTCTTC. It codes for CASSYSLASRHNEQFF.